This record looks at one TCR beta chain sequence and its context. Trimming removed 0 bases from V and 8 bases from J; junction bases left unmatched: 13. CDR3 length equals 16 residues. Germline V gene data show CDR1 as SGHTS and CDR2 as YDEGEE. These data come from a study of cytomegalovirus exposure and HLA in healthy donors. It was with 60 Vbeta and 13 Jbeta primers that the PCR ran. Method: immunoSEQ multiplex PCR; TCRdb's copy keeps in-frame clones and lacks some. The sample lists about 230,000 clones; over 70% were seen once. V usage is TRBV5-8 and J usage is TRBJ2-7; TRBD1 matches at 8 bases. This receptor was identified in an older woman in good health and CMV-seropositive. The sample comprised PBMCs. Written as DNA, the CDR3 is TGTGCCAGCAGCTTGGGGGCAGGGGGCGGAAAGGACAAGCAGTACTTC. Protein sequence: CASSLGAGGGKDKQYF.